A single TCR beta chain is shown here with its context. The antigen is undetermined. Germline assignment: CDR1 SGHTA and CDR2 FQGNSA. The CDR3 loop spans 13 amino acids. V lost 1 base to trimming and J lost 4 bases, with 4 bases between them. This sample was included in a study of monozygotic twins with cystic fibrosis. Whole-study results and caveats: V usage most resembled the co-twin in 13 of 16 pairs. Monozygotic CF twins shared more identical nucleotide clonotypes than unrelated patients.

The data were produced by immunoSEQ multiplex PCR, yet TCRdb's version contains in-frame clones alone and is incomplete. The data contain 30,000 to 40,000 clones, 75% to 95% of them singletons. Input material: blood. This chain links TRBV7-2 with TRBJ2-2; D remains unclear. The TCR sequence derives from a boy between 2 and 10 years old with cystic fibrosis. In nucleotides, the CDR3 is TGTGCCAGCAGCTTAGACCTCACCGGGGAGCTGTTTTTT. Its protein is CASSLDLTGELFF.